The clone carrying this T cell receptor beta chain was detected only once. The data originate from a study of CD8 T cells in Susac syndrome. Overall study: Patients with Susac syndrome had blood drawn and were at that point therapy-naive, on corticosteroids, or on intravenous immunoglobulin alone.

The germline CDR1 and CDR2 sequences are MGHRA and YSYEKL. This CDR3 spans 18 amino acids. V gave up 0 bases and J gave up 3 bases; unmatched junction bases: 11. Roughly 0.45 to 1 ug RNA was reverse transcribed with random hexamers. Each CDR3 protein gets one entry after TCRdb re-called the immunoSEQ multiplex PCR reads with MiXCR. Of around 90,000 distinct CDR3 sequences in the sample, approximately 96% were seen once. The chain has TRBV4-1 and TRBJ1-2, with 9 bases that match TRBD1. This clonotype was sampled from a human donor with Susac syndrome. Sequencing used CD8+ T cells from PBMCs. The CDR3: CASSQEGDRVIWDYGYTF. As DNA, the CDR3 is TGCGCCAGCAGCCAAGAGGGGGACAGGGTGATATGGGACTATGGCTACACCTTC.